This record looks at one TCR beta chain sequence and its context. Trimming took 4 bases from V and 6 from J; bases not matched to a gene: 14. CDR3 length equals 17 residues. Germline V gives CDR1 SGHNT, CDR2 YYREEE (reference sequence). These data belong to a study of shared clonotypes between healthy human individuals. Method: immunoSEQ multiplex PCR; TCRdb's copy keeps in-frame clones and lacks some. Of under 2,500,000 clones listed, around 95% are singletons. This clonotype was sampled from a man aged 18 to 29 in good health. The sequenced sample was naive CD4+ T cells sorted from blood. The subset was: CD45RA+ positively selected. The gene calls are TRBV5-4 and TRBJ2-3, with TRBD2 identical over 10 bases. The CDR3: CASSASSGRIEWDTQYF. CDR3 sequence (DNA): TGTGCCAGCAGCGCATCTAGCGGGAGAATCGAGTGGGATACGCAGTATTTT. The full variable domain, completed using reference TRBV5-4 and TRBJ2-3, is ETGVTQSPTHLIKTRGQQVTLRCSSQSGHNTVSWYQQALGQGPQFIFQYYREEENGRGNFPPRFSGLQFPNYSSELNVNALELDDSALYLCASSASSGRIEWDTQYFGPGTRLTVL.